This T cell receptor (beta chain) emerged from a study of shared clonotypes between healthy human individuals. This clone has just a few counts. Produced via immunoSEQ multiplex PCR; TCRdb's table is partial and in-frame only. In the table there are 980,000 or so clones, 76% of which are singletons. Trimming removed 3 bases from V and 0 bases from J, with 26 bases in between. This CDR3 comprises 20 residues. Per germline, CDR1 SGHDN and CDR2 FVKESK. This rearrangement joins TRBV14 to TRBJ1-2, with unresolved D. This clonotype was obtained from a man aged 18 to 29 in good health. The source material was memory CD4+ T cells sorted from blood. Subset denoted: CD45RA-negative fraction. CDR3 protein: CASSQRSLSSKEGPNYGYTF. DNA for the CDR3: TGTGCCAGCAGCCAGAGGTCCCTATCTTCGAAAGAAGGCCCTAACTATGGCTACACCTTC.